Each of the 9 T cell receptor beta chains below was sequenced from the same sample in a study of control samples from healthy donors and cancer patients. Clones were read by immunoSEQ multiplex PCR, and TCRdb kept only the in-frame ones, dropping some. Counted here are about 75,000 clones, roughly 82% occurring once; the ten biggest clones make up approximately 16%. Sample: blood. These receptors came from a man aged 45-65 years in good health.

This chain uses TRBV2 with TRBJ1-1; unclear D gene. The CDR3 is 14 residues long. The germline V and J ends were trimmed by 6 bases and 0 bases, with 11 bases remaining between them. Germline V gene data show CDR1 as SNHLY and CDR2 as FYNNEI. CDR3 DNA sequence: TGTGCCAGCAGGCTTAGCCAGATGAACACTGAAGCTTTCTTT. It yields the protein CASRLSQMNTEAFF.

The chain links TRBV6-2 or TRBV6-3 to TRBJ1-2; the D gene is possibly TRBD1 (5 bases). CDR1 and CDR2 (germline): MNHEY, SVGEGT. This CDR3 region has 13 residues. The V and J ends lost 3 bases and 6 bases respectively, with 11 bases between them. DNA of the CDR3: TGTGCCAGCAGTTATGCAGGGAACGATGGCTACACCTTC. Protein sequence: CASSYAGNDGYTF.

The chain recombines TRBV15 with TRBJ2-1, with 11 nucleotides matching TRBD2. V trimming: 1 base; J trimming: 8 bases; junction bases outside the gene matches: 7. Per germline, CDR1 LNHNV and CDR2 YYDKDF (reference sequence). This CDR3 is 16 amino acids long. The CDR3 protein is CATSRGLLAGDDEQFF. The CDR3 DNA reads as TGTGCCACCAGCAGAGGGTTACTAGCGGGAGACGATGAGCAGTTCTTC.

The count of this clone is one. This sequence joins TRBV6-2 or TRBV6-3 and TRBJ2-3; 7 bases are shared with TRBD1. Losses at the gene ends were 6 bases for V and 2 bases for J; bases not matched to a gene: 5. Germline V lookup: CDR1 MNHEY, CDR2 SVGEGT. The CDR3 contains 14 residues. The CDR3 loop reads CASSRDSLTDTQYF. CDR3 DNA: TGTGCCAGCAGCAGGGACAGCCTCACAGATACGCAGTATTTT.

CDR3 region: CSVTPSYNEQYF. CDR3 sequence (DNA): TGCAGCGTGACCCCTTCCTATAACGAGCAGTACTTC. This chain joins TRBV29-1 and TRBJ2-7; no clear D. CDR1 and CDR2 (germline): SQVTM, ANQGSEA. The CDR3 totals 12 residues. Trimming took off 6 bases at V and 5 bases at J, with 14 bases between the two ends.

The chain has TRBV19 and TRBJ1-6; 7 nucleotides agree with TRBD1. CDR3 size: 14 residues. V dropped 4 bases and J dropped 5; count of bases not matched to a gene: 2. CDR1 LNHDA and CDR2 SQIVND come from the germline V gene (reference sequence). CDR3 loop: CASSTGQDNSPLHF. The CDR3 nucleotides read TGTGCCAGTAGTACTGGACAGGATAATTCACCCCTCCACTTT.

V gene TRBV5-8 combines with J gene TRBJ2-7; TRBD2 matches 10 bases. J lost 3 bases, V lost 4 bases, and 4 bases had no gene match. This CDR3 has 14 amino acids. CDR1 SGHTS and CDR2 YDEGEE come from the germline V gene. The chain's CDR3 is CASSLLAGRYEQYF. Here the CDR3 DNA reads TGTGCCAGCAGCCTACTAGCGGGGCGCTACGAGCAGTACTTC.

The V and J genes are TRBV10-3 and TRBJ1-5; D remains unclear. This CDR3 has 13 residues. Per germline, CDR1 ENHRY and CDR2 SYGVKD. V dropped 2 bases and J dropped 4 bases, with 6 bases sitting between them. The CDR3 DNA sequence: TGTGCCATCAGTGAGGGTAGGAATCAGCCCCAGCATTTT. This sequence encodes CAISEGRNQPQHF.

Many counts were recorded for this clone. The chain joins TRBV5-4 to TRBJ2-1, with D unresolved. In germline, CDR1 is SGHNT, CDR2 YYREEE (reference sequence). Trimming took off 3 bases at V and 7 bases at J, with 14 bases between the two ends. The CDR3 spans 14 residues. DNA of the CDR3: TGTGCCAGCAGCTCCTACTACTCCGGGAATGAGCAGTTCTTC. It translates to CASSSYYSGNEQFF.